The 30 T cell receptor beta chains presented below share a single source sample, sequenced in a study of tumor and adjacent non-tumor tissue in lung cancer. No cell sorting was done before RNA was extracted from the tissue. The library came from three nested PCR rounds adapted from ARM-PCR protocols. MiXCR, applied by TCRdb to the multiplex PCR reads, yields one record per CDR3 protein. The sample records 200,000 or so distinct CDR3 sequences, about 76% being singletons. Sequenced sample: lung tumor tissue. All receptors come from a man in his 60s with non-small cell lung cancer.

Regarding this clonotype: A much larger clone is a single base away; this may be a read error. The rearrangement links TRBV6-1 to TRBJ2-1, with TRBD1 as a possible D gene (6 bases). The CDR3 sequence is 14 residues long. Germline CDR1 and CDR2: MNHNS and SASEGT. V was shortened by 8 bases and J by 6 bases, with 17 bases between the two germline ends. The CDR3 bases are TGTGCCAGCCGCCGGGACAAGGGGCGCAATGAGCAGTTCTTC. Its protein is CASRRDKGRNEQFF.

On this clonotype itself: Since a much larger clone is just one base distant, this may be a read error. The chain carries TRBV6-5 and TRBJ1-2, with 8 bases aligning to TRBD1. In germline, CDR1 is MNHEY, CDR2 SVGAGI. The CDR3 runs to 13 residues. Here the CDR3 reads CASSYRGNYDYTF. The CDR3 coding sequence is TGTGCCAGCAGCTACAGGGGGAACTATGACTACACCTTC.

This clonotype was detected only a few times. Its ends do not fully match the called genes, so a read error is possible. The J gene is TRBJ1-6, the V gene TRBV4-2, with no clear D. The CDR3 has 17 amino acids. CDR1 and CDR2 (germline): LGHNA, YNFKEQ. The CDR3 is CANSQDPGTEVGSPLHF. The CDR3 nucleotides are TGTGCCAACAGCCAAGACCCAGGAACAGAAGTAGGATCACCCCTCCACTTT.

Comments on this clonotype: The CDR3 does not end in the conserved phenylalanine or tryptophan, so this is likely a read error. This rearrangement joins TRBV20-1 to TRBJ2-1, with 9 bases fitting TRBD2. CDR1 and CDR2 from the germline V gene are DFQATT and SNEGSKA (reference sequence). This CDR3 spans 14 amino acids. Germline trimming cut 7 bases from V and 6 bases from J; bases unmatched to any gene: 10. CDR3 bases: TGCAGTGTTAGCGGGAGTGGGGACTGCAATGAGCAGTTCTTA. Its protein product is CSVSGSGDCNEQFL.

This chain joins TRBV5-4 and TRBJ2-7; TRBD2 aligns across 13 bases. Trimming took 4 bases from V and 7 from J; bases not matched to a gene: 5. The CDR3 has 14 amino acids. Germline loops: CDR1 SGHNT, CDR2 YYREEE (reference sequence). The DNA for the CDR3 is TGTGCCAGCAGCACGGGACTAGCGGGGATGGAGCAGTACTTC. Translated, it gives CASSTGLAGMEQYF.

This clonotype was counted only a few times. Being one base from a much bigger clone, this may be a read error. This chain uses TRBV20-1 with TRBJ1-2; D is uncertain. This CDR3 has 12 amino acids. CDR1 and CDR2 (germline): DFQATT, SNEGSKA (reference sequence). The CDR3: CSATQANYSYTF. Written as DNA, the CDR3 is TGCAGTGCCACACAAGCTAACTATAGCTACACCTTC.

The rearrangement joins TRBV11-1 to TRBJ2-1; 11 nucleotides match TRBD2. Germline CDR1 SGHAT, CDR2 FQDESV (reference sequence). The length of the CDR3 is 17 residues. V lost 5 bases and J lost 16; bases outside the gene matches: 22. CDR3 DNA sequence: TGTGCCAGCAGCGAATCTTATAGCGGGGGGGCCTACAATGACTACTTCTTC. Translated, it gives CASSESYSGGAYNDYFF.

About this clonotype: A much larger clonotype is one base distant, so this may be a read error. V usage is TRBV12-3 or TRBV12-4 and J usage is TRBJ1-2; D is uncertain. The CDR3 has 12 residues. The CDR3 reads CASSQTNYDYTF. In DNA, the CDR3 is TGTGCCAGCAGTCAAACCAACTATGACTACACCTTC.

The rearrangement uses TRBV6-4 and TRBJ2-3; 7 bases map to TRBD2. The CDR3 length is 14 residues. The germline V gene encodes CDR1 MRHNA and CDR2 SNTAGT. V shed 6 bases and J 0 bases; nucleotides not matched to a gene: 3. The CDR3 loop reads CASRAGPSTDTQYF. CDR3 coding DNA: TGTGCCAGCAGAGCGGGGCCCAGCACAGATACGCAGTATTTT.

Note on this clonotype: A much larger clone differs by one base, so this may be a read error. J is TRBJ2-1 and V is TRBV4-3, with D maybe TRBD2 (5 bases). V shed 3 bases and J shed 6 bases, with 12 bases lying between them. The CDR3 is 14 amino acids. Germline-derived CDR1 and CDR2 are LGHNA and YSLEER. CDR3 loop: CASSHPSRFNEQFF. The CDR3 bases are TGCGCCAGCAGCCATCCTAGCCGGTTCAATGAGCAGTTCTTC.

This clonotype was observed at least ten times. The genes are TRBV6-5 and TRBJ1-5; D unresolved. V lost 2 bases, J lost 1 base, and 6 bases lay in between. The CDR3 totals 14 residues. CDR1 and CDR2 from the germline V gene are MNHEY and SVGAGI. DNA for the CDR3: TGTGCCAGCAGTTACGGTCAGAGCAATCAGCCCCAGCATTTT. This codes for CASSYGQSNQPQHF.

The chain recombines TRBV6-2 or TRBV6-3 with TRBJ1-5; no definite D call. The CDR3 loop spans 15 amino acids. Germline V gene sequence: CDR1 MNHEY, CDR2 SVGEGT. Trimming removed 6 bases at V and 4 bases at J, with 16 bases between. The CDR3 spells CASSPRRNGNQPQHF. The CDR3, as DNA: TGTGCCAGCAGCCCCCGGAGGAACGGAAATCAGCCCCAGCATTTT.

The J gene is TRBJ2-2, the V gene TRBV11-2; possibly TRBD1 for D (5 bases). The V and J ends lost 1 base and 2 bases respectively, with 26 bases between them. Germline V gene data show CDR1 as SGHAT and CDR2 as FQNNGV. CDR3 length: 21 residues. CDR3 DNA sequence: TGTGCCAGCAGCTTAGTTCCAAAGGATAGGCCCTCTGGGGCCAACACCGGGGAGCTGTTTTTT. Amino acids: CASSLVPKDRPSGANTGELFF.

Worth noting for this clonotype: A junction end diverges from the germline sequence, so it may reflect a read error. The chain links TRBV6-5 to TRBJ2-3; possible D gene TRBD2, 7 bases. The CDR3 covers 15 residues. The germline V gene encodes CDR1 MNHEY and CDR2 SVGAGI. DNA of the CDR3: TGTGTCAGCAGAAGGGGGGGGCCGAGCACAGATACGCAGTATTTC. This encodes CVSRRGGPSTDTQYF.

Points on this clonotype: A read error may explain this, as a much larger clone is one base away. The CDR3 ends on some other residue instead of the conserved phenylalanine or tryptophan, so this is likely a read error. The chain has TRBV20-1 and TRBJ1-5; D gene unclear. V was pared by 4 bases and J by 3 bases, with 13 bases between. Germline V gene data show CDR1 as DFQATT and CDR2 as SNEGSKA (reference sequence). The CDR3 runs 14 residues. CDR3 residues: CSATLLNFNQPQHS. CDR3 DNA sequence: TGCAGTGCTACATTACTTAACTTCAATCAGCCCCAGCATTCT.

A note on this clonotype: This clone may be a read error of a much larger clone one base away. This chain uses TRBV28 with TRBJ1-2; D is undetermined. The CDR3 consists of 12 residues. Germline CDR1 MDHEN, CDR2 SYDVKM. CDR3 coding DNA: TGTGTCAGCAGTAGGAAAGCGGGGGGCTACACCTTC. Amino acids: CVSSRKAGGYTF.

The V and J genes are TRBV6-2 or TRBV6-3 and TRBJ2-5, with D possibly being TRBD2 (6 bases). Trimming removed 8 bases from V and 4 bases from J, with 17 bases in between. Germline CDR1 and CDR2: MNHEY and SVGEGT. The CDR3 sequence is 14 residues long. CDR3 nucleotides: TGTGCCAGCGGGGACTCAAACTGGGTAGAGACCCAGTACTTC. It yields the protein CASGDSNWVETQYF.

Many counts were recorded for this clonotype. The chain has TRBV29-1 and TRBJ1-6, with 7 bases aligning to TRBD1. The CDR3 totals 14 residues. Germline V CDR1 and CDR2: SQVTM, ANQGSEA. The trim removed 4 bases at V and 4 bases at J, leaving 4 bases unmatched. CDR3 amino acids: CSVARDRYNSPLHF. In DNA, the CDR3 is TGCAGCGTTGCCCGGGACAGATATAATTCACCCCTCCACTTT.

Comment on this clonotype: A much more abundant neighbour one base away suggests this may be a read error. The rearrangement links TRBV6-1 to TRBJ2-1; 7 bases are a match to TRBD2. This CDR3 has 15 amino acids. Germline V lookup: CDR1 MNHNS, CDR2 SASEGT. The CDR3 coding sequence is TGTACCAGCAGTGAAGACGAGGGAGGGTCCAATGAGCAGTTCTTC. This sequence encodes CTSSEDEGGSNEQFF.

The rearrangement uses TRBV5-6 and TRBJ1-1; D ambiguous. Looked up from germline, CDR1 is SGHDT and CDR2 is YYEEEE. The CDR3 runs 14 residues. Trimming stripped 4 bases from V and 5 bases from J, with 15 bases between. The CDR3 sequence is CASSPRTGLTEAFF. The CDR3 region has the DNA TGTGCCAGCAGCCCTCGGACGGGGTTGACTGAAGCTTTCTTT.

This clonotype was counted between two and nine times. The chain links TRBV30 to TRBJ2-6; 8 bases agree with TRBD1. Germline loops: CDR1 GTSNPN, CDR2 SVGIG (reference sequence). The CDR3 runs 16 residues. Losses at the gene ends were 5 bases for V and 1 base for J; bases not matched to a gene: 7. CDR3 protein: CAWDRGIGSGANVLTF. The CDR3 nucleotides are TGTGCCTGGGACAGGGGTATTGGTTCTGGGGCCAACGTCCTGACTTTC. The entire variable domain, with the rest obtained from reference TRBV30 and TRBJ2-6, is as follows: SQTIHQWPATLVQPVGSPLSLECTVEGTSNPNLYWYRQAAGRGLQLLFYSVGIGQISSEVPQNLSASRPQDRQFILSSKKLLLSDSGFYLCAWDRGIGSGANVLTFGAGSRLTVL.

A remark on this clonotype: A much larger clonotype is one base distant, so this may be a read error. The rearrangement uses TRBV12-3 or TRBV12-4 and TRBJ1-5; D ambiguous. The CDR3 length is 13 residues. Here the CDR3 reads CANSFSKDQPQHF. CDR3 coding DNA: TGTGCCAACAGTTTCTCTAAGGATCAGCCCCAGCATTTT.

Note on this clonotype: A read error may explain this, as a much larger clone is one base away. CDR3 sequence: CASSAGQGSSALHF. In DNA form, the CDR3 reads TGCGCCAGCAGCGCCGGACAGGGGTCTTCAGCCCTCCACTTT. The rearrangement joins TRBV5-1 to TRBJ1-6; 9 bases match TRBD1. CDR1 and CDR2 (germline): SGHRS, YFSETQ. The CDR3 is made up of 14 amino acids.

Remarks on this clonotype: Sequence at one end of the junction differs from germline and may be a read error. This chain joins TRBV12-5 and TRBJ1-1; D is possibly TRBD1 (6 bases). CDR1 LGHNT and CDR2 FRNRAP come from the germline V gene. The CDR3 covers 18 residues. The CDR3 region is CASGFRLGGLVGRTETFF. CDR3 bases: TGTGCTAGTGGTTTCCGACTGGGGGGGCTTGTGGGGCGGACTGAAACTTTCTTT.

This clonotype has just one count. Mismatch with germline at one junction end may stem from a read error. CDR3 DNA: TGTGCCGGCAGCCTGGGACAGGGGCGGAAAGAAGCTTTCTTT. Residues: CAGSLGQGRKEAFF. The V call is TRBV11-2, the J call TRBJ1-1; 10 bases map to TRBD1. Germline V gene data show CDR1 as SGHAT and CDR2 as FQNNGV. The length of the CDR3 is 14 residues.

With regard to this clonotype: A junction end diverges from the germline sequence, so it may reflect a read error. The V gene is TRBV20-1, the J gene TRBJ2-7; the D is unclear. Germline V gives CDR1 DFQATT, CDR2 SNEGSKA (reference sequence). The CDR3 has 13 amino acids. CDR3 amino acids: CSASLLPDHEQCF. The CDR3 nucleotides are TGCAGTGCCAGTCTCCTCCCCGACCACGAGCAGTGCTTC.

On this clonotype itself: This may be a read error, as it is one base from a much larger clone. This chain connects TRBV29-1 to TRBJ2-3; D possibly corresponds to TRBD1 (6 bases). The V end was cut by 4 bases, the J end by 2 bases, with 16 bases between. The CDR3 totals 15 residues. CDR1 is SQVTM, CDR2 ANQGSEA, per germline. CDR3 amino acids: CSVVSDRRTTDTQYF. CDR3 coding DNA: TGCAGCGTTGTTAGTGACAGGCGAACCACAGATACGCAGTATTTT.

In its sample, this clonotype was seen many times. CDR3 loop: CASGKPDRGGNEQFF. The CDR3 DNA is TGTGCCAGCGGGAAGCCCGACAGGGGTGGGAATGAGCAGTTCTTC. V usage is TRBV6-6 and J usage is TRBJ2-1; 8 bases agree with TRBD1. Germline V lookup: CDR1 MNHNY, CDR2 SVGAGI (reference sequence). The CDR3 is 15 residues long. J was trimmed by 7 bases and V by 8 bases; bases with no gene match: 13.

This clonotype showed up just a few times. This chain's CDR3 is CASSLISSGSNEQFF. The CDR3, as DNA: TGTGCCAGCAGTTTAATCTCTAGCGGGAGTAATGAGCAGTTCTTC. This chain connects TRBV28 to TRBJ2-1, with 10 positions matching TRBD2. CDR3 length: 15 residues. V dropped 2 bases and J dropped 7; count of bases not matched to a gene: 5. The germline gives CDR1 MDHEN, CDR2 SYDVKM. Full variable domain (remainder filled in from reference TRBV28 and TRBJ2-1): DVKVTQSSRYLVKRTGEKVFLECVQDMDHENMFWYRQDPGLGLRLIYFSYDVKMKEKGDIPEGYSVSREKKERFSLILESASTNQTSMYLCASSLISSGSNEQFFGPGTRLTVL.

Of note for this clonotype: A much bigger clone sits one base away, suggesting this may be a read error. The DNA of the CDR3 is TGTGCCAGCAATGAAACAGGGTCCTCGGAGACCCAGTACTTC. Its translation: CASNETGSSETQYF. The chain couples TRBV28 to TRBJ2-5, with D tentatively TRBD1 (6 bases). Per the germline V gene, CDR1 is MDHEN and CDR2 is SYDVKM. V lost 7 bases, J lost 5 bases, and 17 bases lay in between. The CDR3 sequence is 14 residues long.